These 24 T cell receptor beta chains originate from one sample sequenced in a study of beta chain features in type 1 diabetes. Their target antigens are unknown. Every bit of the isolated RNA underwent reverse transcription, so sequencing read expressed TCRB transcripts. Sequencing used immunoSEQ multiplex PCR; TCRdb keeps in-frame clones, though not all of them. The sample yields over 600,000 clones, 9.5% to 15% seen once. Regarding the study as a whole: Shorter TCRB CDR3s, moderately but significantly so, marked every one of the four CD4+ subsets in Type 1 diabetes patients.

Sequenced: naive CD4+ T cells from blood. The source of these receptors is a man aged 25-40 years with type 1 diabetes.

The V and J genes are TRBV13 and TRBJ2-3; 11 positions match TRBD2. Germline values: CDR1 PRHDT, CDR2 FYEKMQ (reference sequence). CDR3 length: 20 amino acids. Trimming removed 1 base from V and 0 bases from J; junction bases left unmatched: 12. The CDR3 bases are TGTGCCAGCAGCTTAGAATCGCCGGGACTAGCGGACCCAAGCACAGATACGCAGTATTTT. Translation: CASSLESPGLADPSTDTQYF.

V and J are TRBV9 and TRBJ2-1; D unresolved. The CDR3 is 14 residues long. The V and J ends lost 0 bases and 10 bases respectively, with 14 bases between them. The germline V gene has CDR1 SGDLS and CDR2 YYNGEE. The CDR3 region is CASSVANSAVEQFF. The CDR3 region has the DNA TGTGCCAGCAGCGTAGCAAACTCCGCGGTAGAGCAGTTCTTC.

This clone showed up just a few times. The gene calls are TRBV27 and TRBJ2-1, with no clear D. Germline CDR1 MNHEY, CDR2 SMNVEV (reference sequence). Trimming took off 2 bases at V and 0 bases at J, with 11 bases between the two ends. The length of the CDR3 is 16 residues. The CDR3 nucleotides are TGTGCCAGCAGTTTAGCAGAAAAATTCTCCTACAATGAGCAGTTCTTC. Encoded protein: CASSLAEKFSYNEQFF.

This clone occurred a few times. CDR3 sequence: CASSSRVNGFQETQYF. CDR3 bases: TGCGCCAGCAGCTCGAGAGTGAATGGCTTCCAAGAGACCCAGTACTTC. The V gene is TRBV5-1, the J gene TRBJ2-5; no clear D. The CDR3 runs 16 residues. Trimming cost V 3 bases and J 1 base, with 16 bases left between them. The germline V gene has CDR1 SGHRS and CDR2 YFSETQ. The variable domain in full, completed from reference TRBV5-1 and TRBJ2-5, reads KAGVTQTPRYLIKTRGQQVTLSCSPISGHRSVSWYQQTPGQGLQFLFEYFSETQRNKGNFPGRFSGRQFSNSRSEMNVSTLELGDSALYLCASSSRVNGFQETQYFGPGTRLLVL.

This clone was picked up a small number of times. The chain couples TRBV12-5 to TRBJ1-1; no clear D. Germline V gene data show CDR1 as LGHNT and CDR2 as FRNRAP. The CDR3 totals 14 residues. Trimming left V 5 bases short and J 0 bases short, with 10 bases between. The CDR3 is CASGPPTVNTEAFF. DNA of the CDR3: TGTGCTAGTGGTCCCCCGACGGTGAACACTGAAGCTTTCTTT.

This clone showed up just a few times. The chain has TRBV29-1 and TRBJ2-3, with 9 bases that match TRBD2. This CDR3 spans 14 amino acids. With V trimmed by 6 bases and J by 4 bases, 8 bases remained unmatched. Germline lookup yields CDR1 SQVTM and CDR2 ANQGSEA. The CDR3 DNA reads TGCAGCGTGGGACTAGCTCTTAGAGCAGATACGCAGTATTTT. It specifies CSVGLALRADTQYF.

The rearrangement joins TRBV19 to TRBJ1-5; TRBD1 matches 8 bases. The germline CDR1 and CDR2 sequences are LNHDA and SQIVND (reference sequence). V lost 5 bases, J lost 2 bases, and 5 bases stayed unmatched. This CDR3 contains 15 residues. Here the CDR3 reads CASSAQGAGNQPQHF. CDR3 nucleotides: TGTGCCAGTAGTGCCCAGGGGGCTGGCAATCAGCCCCAGCATTTT. Full variable domain (missing parts from reference TRBV19 and TRBJ1-5): DGGITQSPKYLFRKEGQNVTLSCEQNLNHDAMYWYRQDPGQGLRLIYYSQIVNDFQKGDIAEGYSVSREKKESFPLTVTSAQKNPTAFYLCASSAQGAGNQPQHFGDGTRLSIL.

The V and J genes are TRBV6-6 and TRBJ2-7; no reliable D call. The V gene's germline CDR1 is MNHNY and CDR2 SVGAGI (reference sequence). Trimming left V 5 bases short and J 7 bases short, with 9 bases between. CDR3 size: 11 residues. CDR3 region: CASSTGREQYF. The CDR3 nucleotides read TGTGCCAGCAGTACGGGCCGGGAGCAGTACTTC.

This clone showed up just a few times. The V call is TRBV11-3, the J call TRBJ1-1; D not certain. V was trimmed by 5 bases and J by 1 base, leaving 8 bases between them. The germline CDR1 and CDR2 sequences are SGHNT and YENEEA. The CDR3 is made up of 13 amino acids. CDR3 in amino acids: CASSGPANTEAFF. DNA for the CDR3: TGTGCCAGCAGCGGGCCAGCGAACACTGAAGCTTTCTTT.

In this sample, this clone turned up a few times. The chain is built from TRBV5-1 and TRBJ1-4; tentative D call: TRBD1 (5 bases). The CDR3 consists of 14 residues. CDR1 and CDR2 (germline): SGHRS, YFSETQ. V lost 7 bases and J 0 bases, leaving 10 bases between the germline ends. The CDR3, as DNA: TGCGCCAGCCACGAAGGGGCAACTAATGAAAAACTGTTTTTT. Encoded protein: CASHEGATNEKLFF.

The chain uses TRBV4-2 and TRBJ2-2; D is unclear. Germline values: CDR1 LGHNA, CDR2 YNFKEQ. This CDR3 is 15 amino acids long. The germline V and J ends were trimmed by 0 bases and 2 bases, with 7 bases remaining between them. In nucleotides, the CDR3 is TGTGCCAGCAGCCAAGAGGGATTTAACACCGGGGAGCTGTTTTTT. Translating gives CASSQEGFNTGELFF.

The chain uses TRBV27 and TRBJ2-7, with D uncertain. Germline V gene lookup returns CDR1 MNHEY and CDR2 SMNVEV (reference sequence). Trimming took 2 bases from V and 1 from J, leaving 9 bases between them. The CDR3 is 14 amino acids. The CDR3 reads CASSLGARSYEQYF. The CDR3 coding sequence is TGTGCCAGCAGTTTAGGAGCCAGATCCTACGAGCAGTACTTC.

This clone was seen a few times. The genes are TRBV7-2 and TRBJ1-4; tentative D call: TRBD1 (5 bases). The CDR3 spans 19 residues. The V end lost 0 bases, the J end lost 5 bases, and 22 bases lay between the germline ends. CDR1 SGHTA and CDR2 FQGNSA come from the germline V gene. The CDR3: CASSLAGIGTSHQNEKLFF. Here the CDR3 DNA reads TGTGCCAGCAGCTTAGCGGGAATTGGGACCTCCCACCAAAATGAAAAACTGTTTTTT.

This clone was detected only a few times. The V call is TRBV30, the J call TRBJ1-4; a weak D match, TRBD1 (5 bases). This CDR3 region has 13 residues. Germline CDR1 reads GTSNPN; CDR2 reads SVGIG (reference sequence). V was shortened by 1 base and J by 3 bases, with 6 bases between the two germline ends. CDR3 nucleotides: TGTGCCTGGAGTGCGGGACCTAATGAAAAACTGTTTTTT. This translates into CAWSAGPNEKLFF.

A remark on this clone: The sample carries other DNA sequences with the same CDR3. The chain joins TRBV9 to TRBJ2-7; 7 nucleotides agree with TRBD1. Germline V lookup: CDR1 SGDLS, CDR2 YYNGEE. This CDR3 region has 14 residues. The J segment lost 2 bases and the V segment lost 0 bases, leaving 2 bases of the junction unmatched. The CDR3 sequence: CASSVGQGPYEQYF. Here the CDR3 DNA reads TGTGCCAGCAGCGTAGGACAGGGTCCCTACGAGCAGTACTTC.

A few counts support this clone. The CDR3 coding sequence is TGCAGCGTTGAAGGACTCCACACAGATACGCAGTATTTT. Protein product: CSVEGLHTDTQYF. This rearrangement joins TRBV29-1 to TRBJ2-3; unclear D gene. This CDR3 has 13 amino acids. Trimming removed 1 base from V and 2 bases from J, with 7 bases in between. In germline, CDR1 is SQVTM, CDR2 ANQGSEA.

This chain links TRBV7-9 with TRBJ2-7; D uncertain. CDR1 and CDR2 from the germline V gene are SEHNR and FQNEAQ (reference sequence). Trimming pared 2 bases from V and 5 bases from J, leaving 7 bases between. There are 12 residues in the CDR3. For the CDR3, the DNA is TGTGCCAGCAGCTTACAAGGCCACGAGCAGTACTTC. It is translated as CASSLQGHEQYF.

This clone was recorded a few times. This sequence joins TRBV29-1 and TRBJ1-1; D call uncertain. V was pared by 3 bases and J by 0 bases, with 8 bases between. The CDR3 totals 13 residues. CDR1 and CDR2 from the germline V gene are SQVTM and ANQGSEA. CDR3 DNA sequence: TGCAGCGTTGAGGTCAGACTGAACACTGAAGCTTTCTTT. It codes for CSVEVRLNTEAFF.

This clone was seen only a few times. The J gene is TRBJ1-2, the V gene TRBV12-5; D might be TRBD1 (5 bases). The CDR3 covers 14 residues. The germline gives CDR1 LGHNT, CDR2 FRNRAP. V was clipped by 6 bases and J by 6 bases, with 17 bases between them. CDR3 sequence reads: CASGPRQGKDGYTF. The CDR3 DNA follows: TGTGCTAGTGGCCCTCGCCAGGGTAAGGATGGCTACACCTTC. The whole variable domain, remainder taken from reference TRBV12-5 and TRBJ1-2, is DARVTQTPRHKVTEMGQEVTMRCQPILGHNTVFWYRQTMMQGLELLAYFRNRAPLDDSGMPKDRFSAEMPDATLATLKIQPSEPRDSAVYFCASGPRQGKDGYTFGSGTRLTVV.

This sequence joins TRBV6-5 and TRBJ2-1; 7 bases are a match to TRBD2. The CDR3 extends over 15 amino acids. The junction had 6 bases not matched to a gene; V was cut back by 6 bases and J by 1 base. CDR1 and CDR2 (germline): MNHEY, SVGAGI. The DNA for the CDR3 is TGTGCCAGCAGACGACTAGCCGATTCCTACAATGAGCAGTTCTTC. Translated, it gives CASRRLADSYNEQFF.

The sample holds a few counts of this clone. The rearrangement uses TRBV7-9 and TRBJ2-3, with a possible D match to TRBD2 (6 bases). The CDR3 is 14 amino acids. Germline V lookup: CDR1 SEHNR, CDR2 FQNEAQ (reference sequence). Trimming shortened V by 3 bases and J by 4 bases, and 11 bases separated the two germline ends. In nucleotides, the CDR3 is TGTGCCAGCAGCTTCCACGGGAGCCCAGATACGCAGTATTTT. Translating gives CASSFHGSPDTQYF. The full variable domain, rest sourced from reference TRBV7-9 and TRBJ2-3, is DTGVSQNPRHKITKRGQNVTFRCDPISEHNRLYWYRQTLGQGPEFLTYFQNEAQLEKSRLLSDRFSAERPKGSFSTLEIQRTEQGDSAMYLCASSFHGSPDTQYFGPGTRLTVL.

This chain joins TRBV5-1 and TRBJ2-7; D is unresolved. There are 12 residues in the CDR3. With 4 bases removed from V and 2 bases from J, the gap between germline ends came to 7 bases. Germline CDR1 and CDR2: SGHRS and YFSETQ. The CDR3 coding sequence is TGCGCCAGCAGCGACTCCGCCTACGAGCAGTACTTC. It specifies CASSDSAYEQYF.

The V gene is TRBV2, the J gene TRBJ1-4; D is undetermined. The V end lost 1 base, the J end lost 3 bases, and 9 bases lay between the germline ends. The CDR3 sequence is 15 residues long. Germline-derived CDR1 and CDR2 are SNHLY and FYNNEI. The DNA for the CDR3 is TGTGCCAGCAGTGAAGAGGGAGTAGCTAATGAAAAACTGTTTTTT. Residues: CASSEEGVANEKLFF.

This chain uses TRBV7-9 with TRBJ1-4, with D perhaps matching TRBD1 (6 bases). The V gene lost 7 bases and the J gene lost 7 bases, with 13 bases spanning the gap. Germline values: CDR1 SEHNR, CDR2 FQNEAQ (reference sequence). The CDR3 contains 13 residues. The CDR3 here is CASTPRGAEKLFF. CDR3 nucleotide sequence: TGTGCCAGCACCCCCCGGGGGGCTGAAAAACTGTTTTTT. Drawing the rest from reference TRBV7-9 and TRBJ1-4, the complete variable domain is DTGVSQNPRHKITKRGQNVTFRCDPISEHNRLYWYRQTLGQGPEFLTYFQNEAQLEKSRLLSDRFSAERPKGSFSTLEIQRTEQGDSAMYLCASTPRGAEKLFFGSGTQLSVL.